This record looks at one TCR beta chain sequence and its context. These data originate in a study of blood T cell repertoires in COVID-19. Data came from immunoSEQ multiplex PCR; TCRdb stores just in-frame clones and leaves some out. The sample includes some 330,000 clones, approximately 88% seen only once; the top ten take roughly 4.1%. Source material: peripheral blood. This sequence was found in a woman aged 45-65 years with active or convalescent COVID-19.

CDR3 nucleotides: TGCGCCAGCAGCTTTGGGACAGGCCTCTCCTACGAGCAGTACTTC. Its translation is CASSFGTGLSYEQYF. The rearrangement links TRBV5-1 to TRBJ2-7; TRBD1 agrees at 8 bases. This CDR3 has 15 residues. The junction had 4 bases not matched to a gene; V was cut back by 2 bases and J by 0 bases. Germline values: CDR1 SGHRS, CDR2 YFSETQ.